The entry that follows covers one T cell receptor beta chain sequence. The antigen remains undetermined. Per the germline V gene, CDR1 is SGHNT and CDR2 is YENEEA. Between the trimmed V and J ends, which lost 5 bases and 5 bases, there was a span of 11 bases. The CDR3 consists of 13 residues. The sample comes from a study of beta chain features in type 1 diabetes. Every bit of the isolated RNA underwent reverse transcription, so sequencing read expressed TCRB transcripts. Only in-frame clones appear in the TCRdb table, and some are missing; sequencing was by immunoSEQ multiplex PCR. The table shows 450,000 to 550,000 clones, with approximately 30% occurring only once. Study-level findings and limits: A moderate, significant TCRB CDR3 shortening appeared in type 1 diabetes across four CD4+ subsets.

The sample was naive CD4+ T cells from blood. This sequence originates from a man younger than 35 in good health. This rearrangement joins TRBV11-3 to TRBJ2-3; tentatively, D is TRBD1 or TRBD2 (5 bases each). This chain's CDR3 is CASSIGTLDTQYF. In DNA form, the CDR3 reads TGTGCCAGCAGCATCGGGACCTTAGATACGCAGTATTTT.